The subject of this entry is one T cell receptor (beta chain). Its antigen is still unknown. This sample is part of a study of T cell responses to AZD1222 COVID-19 vaccine. Study outcomes and limitations: Reportedly, close to half of spike-specific TCRs are directed against unmutated variant regions. There were repertoire samples only from the period after the peak T cell response. Clonal diversity was possibly underestimated, and white British individuals and females predominated among donors.

The V gene end was trimmed by 3 bases and the J gene end by 1 base; junction bases not matched to a gene: 5. The germline V gene has CDR1 MGHRA and CDR2 YSYEKL. The CDR3 is 15 residues long. Profiling relied on immunoSEQ multiplex PCR, and the TCRdb table lists in-frame clones only, not all of them. The sample lists about 180,000 clones, almost 90% seen once, with 0.49% in the top ten. This chain links TRBV4-1 with TRBJ1-1; the match to TRBD1 covers 7 bases. This sequence originates from an adult in good health. This material consisted of peripheral blood, taken on day 0 of AZD1222 vaccination. Written as DNA, the CDR3 is TGCGCCAGCAGCCAGGCGGGGACAGCGAACACTGAAGCTTTCTTT. Translated, it gives CASSQAGTANTEAFF.